One T cell receptor (beta chain) is described in this entry. This CDR3 contains 15 residues. V lost 2 bases and J lost 2, with 11 bases in between. Germline-derived CDR1 and CDR2 are SEHNR and FQNEAQ (reference sequence). These data come from a study of cytomegalovirus exposure and HLA in healthy donors. Donors sampled were nominally healthy, though unrecorded immune exposures were likely. This PCR relied on a set of 60 Vbeta primers and 13 Jbeta primers. The table came from immunoSEQ multiplex PCR; TCRdb's copy has only in-frame clones and leaves some out. The repertoire holds 150,000 to 200,000 clones, with over 65% as singletons.

The V gene is TRBV7-9, the J gene TRBJ2-3, with TRBD1 as a possible D gene (6 bases). Sequencing was done on a sample of PBMCs. The origin of this receptor is a man younger than 35 in good health and CMV-seropositive. This CDR3 reads CASSLKGVSTDTQYF. CDR3 sequence (DNA): TGTGCCAGCAGCTTAAAGGGGGTTTCCACAGATACGCAGTATTTT.